The clone carrying this T cell receptor beta chain came up once. The sample carries other DNA sequences with the same CDR3. This sample is part of a study of radiation and T cells in renal cell carcinoma. Time point specified: blood 2 weeks post-SBRT. Treatment specified: 15 Gy SBRT to primary tumor, nephrectomy 4 weeks later. Blood was sampled at baseline, 2 weeks and 4 weeks after SBRT. The ends were cut back, 3 bases at V and 1 base at J, with 9 bases in the middle. CDR3 length equals 14 residues. Per germline, CDR1 KGHSH and CDR2 LQKENI. Sequenced by immunoSEQ multiplex PCR; TCRdb stores in-frame clones only, minus some. The profile shows tens of thousands of clones, roughly 80% of them singletons.

The genes are TRBV18 and TRBJ1-1; perhaps TRBD1 as D (6 bases). The source of this sequence is a man in his 60s with renal cell carcinoma. The sequencing used blood, collected from a patient whose treatment included radiotherapy and nephrectomy. CDR3 DNA sequence: TGTGCCAGCTCACCCCAGACAGGGAACACTGAAGCTTTCTTT. Its protein product is CASSPQTGNTEAFF.